This T cell receptor beta chain derives from a study of cytomegalovirus exposure and HLA in healthy donors. The study's findings and limits: Among TCR beta chains, those listed as cytomegalovirus-associated numbered fewer than 200. The tendency of first-cohort TCR clusters to co-occur in the 120 validation repertoires was identified by a subsequent analysis.

Produced via immunoSEQ multiplex PCR; TCRdb's table is partial and in-frame only. The sample lists some 59,000 clones, approximately 89% occurring once. This clone was found once. The antigen is undetermined. The CDR3 has 15 residues. The ends were cut back, 8 bases at V and 0 bases at J, with 14 bases in the middle. This chain joins TRBV23-1 and TRBJ1-3; weak D call: TRBD1 (6 bases). TRBV23-1 is filed as an ORF, its function uncertain. The receptor's source is a young woman in good health and CMV-seronegative. Sequencing input: PBMCs. The CDR3 DNA is TGCGCCAGCGGAACAACAGGGCGCTCTGGAAACACCATATATTTT. Protein product: CASGTTGRSGNTIYF.